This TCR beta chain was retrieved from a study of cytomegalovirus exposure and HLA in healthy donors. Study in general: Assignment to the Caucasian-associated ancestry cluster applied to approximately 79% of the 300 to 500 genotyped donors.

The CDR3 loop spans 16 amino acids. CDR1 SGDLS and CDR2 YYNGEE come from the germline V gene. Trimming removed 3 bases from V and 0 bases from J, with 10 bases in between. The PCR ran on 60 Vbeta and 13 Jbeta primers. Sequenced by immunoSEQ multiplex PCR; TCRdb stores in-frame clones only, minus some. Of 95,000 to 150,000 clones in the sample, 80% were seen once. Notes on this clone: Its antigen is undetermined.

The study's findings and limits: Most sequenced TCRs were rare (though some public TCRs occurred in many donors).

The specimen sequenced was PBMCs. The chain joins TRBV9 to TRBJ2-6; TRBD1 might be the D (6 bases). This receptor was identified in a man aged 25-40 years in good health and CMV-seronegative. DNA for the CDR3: TGTGCCAGCAGCGAGACAGGCTTCTCTGGGGCCAACGTCCTGACTTTC. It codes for CASSETGFSGANVLTF.